Described below is a single T cell receptor (beta chain) sequence and its context. Its cognate antigen has yet to be identified. No per-base quality is available; no much larger clone lies one base away. V and J lose 0 bases and 6 bases, and a span of 9 bases separates them. The CDR3 spans 13 residues, from the cysteine through the phenylalanine. Of the read, only the CDR3 DNA is kept; its 39 bases are in frame from base 1. Per the germline V gene, SGHTS is the CDR1 and YDEGEE is the CDR2. This entry comes from a study of shared clonotypes between healthy human individuals (dated by TCRdb to about 2020). Study-wide context: The cohort comprised two women and a few men aged 18 to 49 years. Leukapheresis yielded between about 0.85 and 10 billion PBMCs per donor. To estimate repertoire size and how much clonotype sharing occurs between individuals, the study deeply sequenced the blood TCR repertoires of 5 or 6 healthy adults. For each donor, three plates each were used for CD4 naive and CD4 memory, two plates were used for CD8 naive, and one plate was used for CD8 memory. Libraries were prepared and TCR repertoires were sequenced by different laboratories using diverse techniques, in order to increase sequencing depth and limit assay-specific biases. Summary of the overall study and its limitations: Across a few donors, about 5.2% of naive CD4, around 3.3% of naive CD8, 2.3% of memory CD4, and approximately 0.4% of memory CD8 clonotypes were shared. Compared with non-shared clonotypes, clonotypes shared by all four sorted-subset donors had higher generation probabilities. Naive subsets generally had larger estimated clonotype richness than memory subsets did. Only blood was sampled, and tissue TCR repertoires likely differ from those in blood. Based on pairwise subsampling, the degree of clonotype sharing among donors was expected to be affected by sequencing depth. Even with the large sequencing depth, rarefaction of the sorted-subset datasets indicated that sequencing was incomplete. The small number of donors limited the genetic and exposure-history diversity represented.

CD8 naive samples consisted of CD45RO-negative cells that were positively selected for CCR7, yielding a CD45RA+CCR7+ population without TemRA cells. The donors were healthy, HIV-negative adults who had no recently reported acute infections or vaccinations. Every donor was a Caucasian adult living in Nashville, Tennessee, USA. Blood was collected by leukapheresis, and PBMCs were isolated by Ficoll-Histopaque density gradient centrifugation and then cryopreserved in liquid nitrogen vapor phase. Analytical flow cytometry was used to check the purity and quantity of every magnetically sorted T cell population. Genomic DNA was isolated from every sorted fraction and measured by UV absorbance on a Nanodrop 2000c. TCR CDR3 regions were amplified from genomic DNA by multiplex PCR using the deep immunoSEQ assay. Extracted genomic DNA from each cell subset was distributed evenly across all wells of several immunoSEQ 96-well plates, and each plate was treated as a replicate. For sorted subsets, around 200 ng genomic DNA, equal to 30,000 or so T cell genomes, was loaded into each replicate PCR. The purified libraries were quantified using a Qubit 3.0 fluorometer, sized with a Bioanalyzer 2100, and then quantified again using the KAPA Library Quantification kit. Every immunoSEQ 96-well plate was sequenced on a separate single-read 150-cycle Illumina NextSeq 550 flow cell. Under the source paper's analysis protocol: Because the immunoSEQ output held only junctional sequences and lacked quality scores, the filtering could not match the filtering applied to full-length reads. Sequences were annotated with PyIR, a Python wrapper for IgBLAST v1.9, and V/J genes and CDR3 were assigned using IMGT germline references. Reads were removed for weak V/J assignments (E-value above 1e-6), missing CDR3, stop codons, out-of-frame junctions, or ambiguous translated residues. A V3J clonotype was defined by an identical inferred V gene, J gene, and CDR3 amino acid sequence. Percentage overlap between repertoires was computed as shared unique clonotypes divided by the size of the smaller repertoire. Richness of each repertoire was evaluated using RTK rarefaction, the Chao1 estimator, and Recon v2.1 estimates of unobserved clonotypes. For all TCRbeta clonotypes obtained by the gDNA method from a handful of donors, generation probabilities were computed with OLGA. TCRdb carries this immuneACCESS record with in-frame sequences only. Its versions omit some clonotypes, under half of them owing to an unresolved V gene in the studies checked, with the rest unexplained. Clone size and V and J calls were adopted from that table, with D and trimming inferred from the DNA. For this sample the table gives approximately 840,000 clones, of which 90% to 98% were detected only once. The leading ten clones occupy about 0.25% of the sample.

The chain joins TRBV5-8 to TRBJ1-1, with the D gene uncertain. Specimen: naive CD8+ T cells sorted from blood. Reading the label with the study, this specimen's cell subset or site is: CD45RA+CCR7+. This clonotype was obtained from a man aged 30-40 years in good health. The DNA sequence reads TGTGCCAGCAGCTTGGTTCAGCCACCTGAAGCTTTCTTT. It codes for CASSLVQPPEAFF.